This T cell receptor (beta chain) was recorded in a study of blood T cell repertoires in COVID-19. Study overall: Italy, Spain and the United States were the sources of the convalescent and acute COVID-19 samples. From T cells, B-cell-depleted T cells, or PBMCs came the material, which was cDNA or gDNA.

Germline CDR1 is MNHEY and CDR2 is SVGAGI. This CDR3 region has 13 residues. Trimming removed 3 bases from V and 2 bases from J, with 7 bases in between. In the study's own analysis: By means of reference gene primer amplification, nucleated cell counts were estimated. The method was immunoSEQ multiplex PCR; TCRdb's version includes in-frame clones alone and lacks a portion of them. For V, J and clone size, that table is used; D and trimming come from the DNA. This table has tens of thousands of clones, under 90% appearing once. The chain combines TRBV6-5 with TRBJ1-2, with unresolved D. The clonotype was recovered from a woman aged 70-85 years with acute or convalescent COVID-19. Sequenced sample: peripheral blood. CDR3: CASSYLLNYGYTF. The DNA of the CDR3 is TGTGCCAGCAGTTATTTACTGAACTATGGCTACACCTTC.